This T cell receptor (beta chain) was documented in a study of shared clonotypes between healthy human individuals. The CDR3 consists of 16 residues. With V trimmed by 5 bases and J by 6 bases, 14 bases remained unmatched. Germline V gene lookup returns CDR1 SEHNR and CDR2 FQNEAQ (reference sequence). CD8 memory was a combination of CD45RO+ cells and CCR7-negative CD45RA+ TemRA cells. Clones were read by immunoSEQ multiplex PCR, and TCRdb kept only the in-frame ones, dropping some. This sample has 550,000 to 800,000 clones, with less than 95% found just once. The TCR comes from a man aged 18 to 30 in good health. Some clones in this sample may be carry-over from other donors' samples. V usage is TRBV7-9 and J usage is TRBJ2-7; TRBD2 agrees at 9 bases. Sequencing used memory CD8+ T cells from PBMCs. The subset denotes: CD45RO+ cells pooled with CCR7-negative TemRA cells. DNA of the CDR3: TGTGCCAGCAGCCCTCCATTAGCGGGAGTGTTGATCGAGCAGTACTTC. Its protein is CASSPPLAGVLIEQYF.